This T cell receptor beta chain was obtained from a study of OX40 agonist ivuxolimab in advanced cancers. In its sample, this clone was seen once. Its specificity is not known. The length of the CDR3 is 11 residues. Germline V gene data show CDR1 as SNHLY and CDR2 as FYNNEI. With 7 bases removed from V and 8 bases from J, the gap between germline ends came to 9 bases. The study, taken as a whole, reports: Expanded clones were, on average, more numerous in CD8+ T cells than in CD4+.

Clones were read by immunoSEQ multiplex PCR, and TCRdb kept only the in-frame ones, dropping some. The profile shows over 60,000 clones, about 90% of them singletons. The material sequenced was CD4+ or CD8+ T cells sorted from blood, taken in a trial of the OX40 agonist ivuxolimab. J is TRBJ2-1 and V is TRBV2; weak D call: TRBD2 (5 bases). This TCR was recovered from an adult with an advanced solid tumor such as melanoma, head and neck, liver or kidney cancer. CDR3 sequence reads: CASNTRDEQFF. DNA of the CDR3: TGTGCCAGCAACACGCGGGATGAGCAGTTCTTC.